A single sample gave rise to the 32 T cell receptor beta chains below, sequenced in a study of T cell repertoires in ileal Crohn's disease. Sequenced by immunoSEQ multiplex PCR; TCRdb stores in-frame clones only, minus some. The sample comprises around 3,100 clones, about two thirds of which are singletons, and approximately 24% rests with the top ten. Time point specified: proximal margin of the surgical specimen (macroscopically non-inflamed). Specimen: ileal tissue. These receptors were obtained from an adult with Crohn's disease.

In this sample, this clone turned up once. This chain links TRBV4-1 with TRBJ2-5, with 8 bases lining up with TRBD1. CDR3 length equals 15 residues. Germline CDR1 and CDR2: MGHRA and YSYEKL. V dropped 4 bases and J dropped 5; count of bases not matched to a gene: 9. The CDR3 here is CASSPGTGLPETQYF. Here the CDR3 DNA reads TGCGCCAGCAGCCCTGGGACAGGCCTCCCGGAGACCCAGTACTTC.

The sample holds a few counts of this clone. V and J are TRBV5-4 and TRBJ2-1; 8 bases line up with TRBD2. In germline, CDR1 is SGHNT, CDR2 YYREEE (reference sequence). The CDR3 consists of 16 residues. The ends lost 0 bases at V and 10 bases at J; junction bases unmatched: 12. CDR3 protein: CASSLAASGPGREQFF. In DNA form, the CDR3 reads TGTGCCAGCAGCTTGGCGGCTAGCGGGCCAGGGCGGGAGCAGTTCTTC.

The J gene is TRBJ2-1, the V gene TRBV19; TRBD1 might be the D (5 bases). The germline gives CDR1 LNHDA, CDR2 SQIVND (reference sequence). The CDR3 has 13 amino acids. V was pared by 5 bases and J by 6 bases, with 11 bases between. The CDR3 coding sequence is TGTGCCAGTAGTCCCCGACAGCCCAATGAGCAGTTCTTC. This gives the protein CASSPRQPNEQFF.

The chain couples TRBV5-1 to TRBJ1-2, with D uncertain. There are 15 residues in the CDR3. Germline CDR1 and CDR2: SGHRS and YFSETQ. Trimming shortened V by 5 bases and J by 5 bases, and 19 bases separated the two germline ends. As DNA, the CDR3 is TGCGCCAGCAGATATACAAATTTCCCTCTATATGGCTACACCTTC. It yields the protein CASRYTNFPLYGYTF.

This clone was found once. This chain connects TRBV11-3 to TRBJ2-1; D is undetermined. CDR3 size: 16 residues. Deletions cut 7 bases from V and 2 bases from J, with 18 bases between. The germline CDR1 and CDR2 sequences are SGHNT and YENEEA. The CDR3 is CASTFIVGKAYNEQFF. The DNA of the CDR3 is TGTGCCAGCACCTTCATCGTGGGGAAAGCCTACAATGAGCAGTTCTTC.

This clone ranks as large. The chain carries TRBV5-4 and TRBJ1-1, with D possibly matching TRBD1 (5 bases). Per germline, CDR1 SGHNT and CDR2 YYREEE (reference sequence). The length of the CDR3 is 15 residues. Trimming stripped 3 bases from V and 0 bases from J, with 12 bases between. The DNA for the CDR3 is TGTGCCAGCAGCTACCGACAGATTATGAACACTGAAGCTTTCTTT. It yields the protein CASSYRQIMNTEAFF.

This chain connects TRBV5-4 to TRBJ2-1; the D gene could be TRBD1 or TRBD2 (6 bases each). The germline gives CDR1 SGHNT, CDR2 YYREEE (reference sequence). Trimming cost V 4 bases and J 6 bases, with 14 bases left between them. The CDR3 loop spans 14 amino acids. CDR3 sequence: CASSLRTAGNEQFF. In nucleotides, the CDR3 is TGTGCCAGCAGCCTACGGACAGCGGGCAATGAGCAGTTCTTC.

The gene calls are TRBV21-1 and TRBJ2-7. TRBV21-1 is a documented pseudogene. The CDR3 is made up of 13 amino acids. DNA for the CDR3: TGTGCCAGCAGTCCGAGGACTGGACATGAGCAGTACTTC. Its protein is CASSPRTGHEQYF.

The chain employs TRBV10-2 and TRBJ1-1, with D tentatively TRBD1 (5 bases). Between the trimmed V and J ends, which lost 6 bases and 7 bases, there was a span of 12 bases. From germline, CDR1 is WSHSY and CDR2 SAAADI. The CDR3 covers 12 residues. CDR3 nucleotides: TGCGCCAGCAGGGAAGGGGACGGTGAAGCTTTCTTT. The encoded protein is CASREGDGEAFF.

This clone was counted a few times. V is TRBV6-1 and J is TRBJ2-3; 10 nucleotides align to TRBD2. Losses at the gene ends were 3 bases for V and 4 bases for J; bases not matched to a gene: 13. The CDR3 is made up of 18 amino acids. Looked up from germline, CDR1 is MNHNS and CDR2 is SASEGT. This chain's CDR3 is CASSEALAGAAVADTQYF. The CDR3 nucleotides read TGTGCCAGCAGTGAGGCTCTAGCGGGAGCGGCGGTCGCAGATACGCAGTATTTT.

This clone was seen just once. The V gene is TRBV5-1, the J gene TRBJ1-4; D gene unclear. V shed 0 bases and J shed 7 bases, with 4 bases lying between them. Germline loops: CDR1 SGHRS, CDR2 YFSETQ. The CDR3 has 12 residues. CDR3 sequence (DNA): TGCGCCAGCAGCTTGGGGCGTGAAAAACTGTTTTTT. It is translated as CASSLGREKLFF.

The J gene is TRBJ2-7, the V gene TRBV28, with unresolved D. From germline, CDR1 is MDHEN and CDR2 SYDVKM. Trimming cost V 3 bases and J 6 bases, with 12 bases left between them. This CDR3 has 13 amino acids. CDR3 amino acids: CASSLGLVGEQYV. Here the CDR3 DNA reads TGTGCCAGCAGTTTGGGATTAGTGGGCGAGCAGTACGTC.

The chain joins TRBV19 to TRBJ2-3, with 8 bases lining up with TRBD2. Germline V CDR1 and CDR2: LNHDA, SQIVND (reference sequence). With 6 bases clipped from V and 4 bases from J, the junction kept 9 bases outside the gene matches. This CDR3 comprises 15 residues. CDR3 residues: CASSTGGPVADTQYF. In nucleotides, the CDR3 is TGTGCCAGTAGCACGGGAGGGCCGGTGGCAGATACGCAGTATTTT.

The chain is built from TRBV18 and TRBJ2-3; D remains ambiguous. The CDR3 sequence is 14 residues long. Trimming shortened V by 3 bases and J by 6 bases, and 13 bases separated the two germline ends. Germline V lookup: CDR1 KGHSH, CDR2 LQKENI. CDR3 region: CASSPAGASDTQYF. In DNA, the CDR3 is TGTGCCAGCTCACCGGCCGGAGCGAGTGATACGCAGTATTTT.

V usage is TRBV28 and J usage is TRBJ1-1; D is uncertain. Germline V CDR1 and CDR2: MDHEN, SYDVKM. With 4 bases removed from V and 0 bases from J, the gap between germline ends came to 9 bases. This CDR3 contains 14 residues. The CDR3 protein is CASSSAGLNTEAFF. The CDR3 DNA reads as TGTGCCAGCAGTTCGGCAGGATTGAACACTGAAGCTTTCTTT.

The rearrangement joins TRBV4-3 to TRBJ2-7; D remains ambiguous. The CDR3 contains 13 residues. Germline V CDR1 and CDR2: LGHNA, YSLEER. Trimming took off 0 bases at V and 4 bases at J, with 7 bases between the two ends. As DNA, the CDR3 is TGCGCCAGCAGCCAAGAAGCCGGATACGAGCAGTACTTC. It translates to CASSQEAGYEQYF.

Judged by abundance, this clone is large. The chain links TRBV27 to TRBJ2-7; TRBD1 aligns across 10 bases. The CDR3 length is 13 residues. Germline trimming cut 7 bases from V and 4 bases from J; bases unmatched to any gene: 4. In germline, CDR1 is MNHEY, CDR2 SMNVEV (reference sequence). CDR3 in DNA: TGTGCCAGCACCGGGACAGGGGTGTACGAGCAGTACGTC. Protein sequence: CASTGTGVYEQYV.

The J gene is TRBJ1-6, the V gene TRBV4-1; D is uncertain. Trimming took off 3 bases at V and 6 bases at J, with 12 bases between the two ends. In germline, CDR1 is MGHRA, CDR2 YSYEKL. The CDR3 extends over 15 amino acids. The CDR3 sequence: CASSQAPYANSPLHF. CDR3 sequence (DNA): TGCGCCAGCAGCCAGGCCCCTTACGCTAATTCACCCCTCCACTTT.

This chain connects TRBV5-4 to TRBJ2-2; no firm D call. V was shortened by 4 bases and J by 2 bases, with 12 bases between the two germline ends. The V gene's germline CDR1 is SGHNT and CDR2 YYREEE (reference sequence). The CDR3 totals 15 residues. CDR3 residues: CASSDAGPNTGELFF. The CDR3 nucleotides are TGTGCCAGCAGCGATGCAGGCCCCAACACCGGGGAGCTGTTTTTT.

The CDR3, as DNA: TGTGCCAGCAGCCGAGACGCCGGTAGGAACACTGAAGCTTTCTTT. It codes for CASSRDAGRNTEAFF. The genes are TRBV7-9 and TRBJ1-1; no clear D gene. Trimming removed 5 bases from V and 1 base from J, with 14 bases in between. The CDR3 is made up of 15 amino acids. Germline V gives CDR1 SEHNR, CDR2 FQNEAQ (reference sequence). The full variable domain, with the rest looked up from reference TRBV7-9 and TRBJ1-1, is DTGVSQNPRHKITKRGQNVTFRCDPISEHNRLYWYRQTLGQGPEFLTYFQNEAQLEKSRLLSDRFSAERPKGSFSTLEIQRTEQGDSAMYLCASSRDAGRNTEAFFGQGTRLTVV.

CDR3 loop: CASSLASRQARETQYF. The CDR3 DNA reads TGTGCCAGCAGCTTAGCGTCACGACAAGCCCGAGAGACCCAGTACTTC. The rearrangement links TRBV7-2 to TRBJ2-5; D unresolved. This CDR3 region has 16 residues. The germline CDR1 and CDR2 sequences are SGHTA and FQGNSA. With 0 bases removed from V and 4 bases from J, the gap between germline ends came to 15 bases.

This clone is deemed medium-sized. The chain employs TRBV6-1 and TRBJ1-2; no clear D gene. The CDR3 is made up of 14 amino acids. The V gene lost 1 base and the J gene lost 0 bases, with 6 bases spanning the gap. CDR1 and CDR2 (germline): MNHNS, SASEGT. CDR3 nucleotide sequence: TGTGCCAGCAGTGAAGTTGTTACTAACTATGGCTACACCTTC. Translating it yields CASSEVVTNYGYTF.

The chain joins TRBV7-3 to TRBJ2-3, with D tentatively TRBD1 or TRBD2 (6 bases each). V dropped 5 bases and J dropped 7 bases, with 13 bases sitting between them. The CDR3 is 13 amino acids. Germline V gene data show CDR1 as SGHTA and CDR2 as FQGTGA. The CDR3, as DNA: TGTGCCAGCAGCCCTAGGGGGGCAAATACGCAGTATTTT. The encoded protein is CASSPRGANTQYF.

The genes are TRBV4-2 and TRBJ2-1; 7 bases align to TRBD2. The germline CDR1 and CDR2 sequences are LGHNA and YNFKEQ. This CDR3 is built from 15 residues. V shed 0 bases, J shed 9 bases, and the junction held 8 bases outside the gene matches. CDR3 in amino acids: CASSQEDGLAGEQFF. The CDR3 bases are TGTGCCAGCAGCCAAGAAGATGGATTAGCGGGTGAGCAGTTCTTC.

The chain uses TRBV2 and TRBJ2-7; D call uncertain. Germline lookup yields CDR1 SNHLY and CDR2 FYNNEI. V shed 7 bases and J shed 5 bases, with 15 bases lying between them. The CDR3 loop spans 13 amino acids. The CDR3 DNA reads TGTGCCAGCAACCTCCCCTTTAGCCACGAGCAGTACTTC. It yields the protein CASNLPFSHEQYF. The complete variable domain, with remaining parts taken from reference TRBV2 and TRBJ2-7, reads EPEVTQTPSHQVTQMGQEVILRCVPISNHLYFYWYRQILGQKVEFLVSFYNNEISEKSEIFDDQFSVERPDGSNFTLKIRSTKLEDSAMYFCASNLPFSHEQYFGPGTRLTVT.

The genes are TRBV5-1 and TRBJ1-2; D is uncertain. The CDR3 length is 16 residues. Looked up from germline, CDR1 is SGHRS and CDR2 is YFSETQ. V lost 0 bases and J lost 4, with 16 bases in between. The CDR3 nucleotides are TGCGCCAGCAGCTTGGCCACGACCCCAAGAACCTATGGCTACACCTTC. This codes for CASSLATTPRTYGYTF. The full variable domain, its missing parts supplied by reference TRBV5-1 and TRBJ1-2, is KAGVTQTPRYLIKTRGQQVTLSCSPISGHRSVSWYQQTPGQGLQFLFEYFSETQRNKGNFPGRFSGRQFSNSRSEMNVSTLELGDSALYLCASSLATTPRTYGYTFGSGTRLTVV.

In its sample, this clone ranks as medium-sized. The rearrangement joins TRBV27 to TRBJ1-1; a weak D match, TRBD1 (6 bases). Per the germline V gene, CDR1 is MNHEY and CDR2 is SMNVEV (reference sequence). The V gene lost 4 bases and the J gene lost 7 bases, with 22 bases spanning the gap. This CDR3 contains 16 residues. The DNA for the CDR3 is TGTGCCAGCAGTTCCTTGATGAACACAGGGCTGGGTGAAGCTTTCTTT. Residues: CASSSLMNTGLGEAFF.

The chain joins TRBV9 to TRBJ1-3; D may be TRBD1 (5 bases). The CDR3 has 17 amino acids. V lost 0 bases, J lost 5 bases, and 18 bases lay in between. Germline-derived CDR1 and CDR2 are SGDLS and YYNGEE. DNA of the CDR3: TGTGCCAGCAGCGTAGAAGGGACTCTACTTCCACGAAACACCATATATTTT. This codes for CASSVEGTLLPRNTIYF. The variable domain in full, with the rest retrieved from reference TRBV9 and TRBJ1-3, is DSGVTQTPKHLITATGQRVTLRCSPRSGDLSVYWYQQSLDQGLQFLIQYYNGEERAKGNILERFSAQQFPDLHSELNLSSLELGDSALYFCASSVEGTLLPRNTIYFGEGSWLTVV.

This clone was picked up one time. The chain joins TRBV11-2 to TRBJ2-7; 7 bases align to TRBD1. J lost 5 bases, V lost 5 bases, and 9 bases had no gene match. The CDR3 is made up of 14 amino acids. Germline V gene lookup returns CDR1 SGHAT and CDR2 FQNNGV. The CDR3 nucleotides are TGTGCCAGCAGCCCAGCAGGGGGAAGGCACGAGCAGTACTTC. This translates into CASSPAGGRHEQYF.

About this clone: One end of the junction fails to match germline, which may point to a read error. CDR3 amino acids: CASSPDPLHISF. For the CDR3, the DNA is TGTGCCAGCAGCCCCGACCCCCTACATATCTCCTTC. The chain uses TRBV7-2 and TRBJ2-7; D gene unclear. CDR1 is SGHTA, CDR2 FQGNSA, per germline. This CDR3 has 12 residues.

This sequence joins TRBV30 and TRBJ1-1; D remains ambiguous. With 4 bases removed from V and 8 bases from J, the gap between germline ends came to 8 bases. The CDR3 has 10 amino acids. Germline V gene data show CDR1 as GTSNPN and CDR2 as SVGIG (reference sequence). The CDR3 sequence is CAWTGREAFF. The DNA of the CDR3 is TGTGCCTGGACAGGTCGGGAAGCTTTCTTT.

The chain carries TRBV19 and TRBJ2-3; D might be TRBD1 (6 bases). CDR3 length: 14 amino acids. V lost 4 bases to trimming and J lost 0 bases, with 8 bases between them. The germline gives CDR1 LNHDA, CDR2 SQIVND (reference sequence). CDR3 region: CASSNGQSTDTQYF. Written as DNA, the CDR3 is TGTGCCAGTAGTAACGGACAGAGCACAGATACGCAGTATTTT.